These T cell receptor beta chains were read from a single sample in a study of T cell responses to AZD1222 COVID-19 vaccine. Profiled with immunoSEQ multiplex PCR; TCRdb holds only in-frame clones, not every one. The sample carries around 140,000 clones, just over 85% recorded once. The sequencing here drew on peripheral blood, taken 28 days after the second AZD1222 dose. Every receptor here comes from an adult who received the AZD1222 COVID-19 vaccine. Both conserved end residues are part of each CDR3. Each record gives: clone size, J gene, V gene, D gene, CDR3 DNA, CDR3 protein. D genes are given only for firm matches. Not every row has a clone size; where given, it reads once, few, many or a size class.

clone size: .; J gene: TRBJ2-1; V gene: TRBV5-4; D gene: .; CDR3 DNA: TGTGCCAGCAGCTATAACGGGAGAGGCCCCAATGAGCAGTTCTTC; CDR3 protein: CASSYNGRGPNEQFF
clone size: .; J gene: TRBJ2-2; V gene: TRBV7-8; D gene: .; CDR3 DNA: TGTGCCAGCCGGGGGACGGGGCTGTTCACCGGGGAGCTGTTTTTT; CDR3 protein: CASRGTGLFTGELFF
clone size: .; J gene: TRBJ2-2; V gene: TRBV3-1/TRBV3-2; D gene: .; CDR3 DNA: TGTGCCAGCAGCCAAGTAGGCAGCACCGGGGAGCTGTTTTTT; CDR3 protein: CASSQVGSTGELFF
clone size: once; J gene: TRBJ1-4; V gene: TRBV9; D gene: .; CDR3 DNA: TGTGCCAGCAGTGGGGGCAATGGGGTAGGAACTAATGAAAAACTGTTTTTT; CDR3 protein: CASSGGNGVGTNEKLFF
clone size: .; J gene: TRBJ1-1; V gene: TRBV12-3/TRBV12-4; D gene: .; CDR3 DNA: TGTGCCAGCAGTTTAGGGGAGGGGACTGAAGCTTTCTTT; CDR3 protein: CASSLGEGTEAFF
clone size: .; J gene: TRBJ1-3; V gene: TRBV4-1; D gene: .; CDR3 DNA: TGCGCCAGCAGCCAGACCGGACCCAGCTCTGGAAACACCATATATTTT; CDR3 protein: CASSQTGPSSGNTIYF
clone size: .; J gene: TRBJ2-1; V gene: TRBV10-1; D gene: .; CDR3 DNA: TGCGCCAGCAGTGAAGCGGGTGCTAGCTCCTACAATGAGCAGTTCTTC; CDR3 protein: CASSEAGASSYNEQFF
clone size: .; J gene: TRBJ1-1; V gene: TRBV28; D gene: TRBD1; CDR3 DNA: TGTGCCAGCAGTGTACAACAGGGGGGAGCTTTCTTT; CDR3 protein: CASSVQQGGAFF
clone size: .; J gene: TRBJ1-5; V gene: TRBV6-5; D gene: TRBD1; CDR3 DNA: TGTGCCAGCAGTTCAAGACAGGGGAGCAATCAGCCCCAGCATTTT; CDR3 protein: CASSSRQGSNQPQHF
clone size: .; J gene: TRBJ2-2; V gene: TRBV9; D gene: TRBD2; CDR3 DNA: TGTGCCAGCAGCGTAAGCGGGGGTTCACCGTCCGGGGAGCTGTTTTTT; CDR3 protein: CASSVSGGSPSGELFF
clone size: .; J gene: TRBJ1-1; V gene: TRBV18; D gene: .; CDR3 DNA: TGTGCCAGCTCCCCCAACGCAGGCTCTGCGAACACTGAAGCTTTCTTT; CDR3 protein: CASSPNAGSANTEAFF
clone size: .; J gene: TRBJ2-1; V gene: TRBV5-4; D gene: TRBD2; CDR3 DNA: TGTGCCAGCAGCTTGGGGGCGGGAGGAGGCTCCTACAATGAGCAGTTCTTC; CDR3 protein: CASSLGAGGGSYNEQFF